Below, 27 T cell receptor beta chains from the same sample are listed, as sequenced in a study of blood T cell repertoires in COVID-19. The assay was immunoSEQ multiplex PCR, and TCRdb's table has in-frame clones only and misses some. The sample holds more than 350,000 clones, around 92% seen once. The sequenced material came from peripheral blood. All receptors come from a young woman with COVID-19, enrolled during active disease.

This clone was recorded a few times. This chain joins TRBV5-1 and TRBJ2-2; D not resolved. CDR1 SGHRS and CDR2 YFSETQ come from the germline V gene. CDR3 size: 15 residues. Trimming cost V 7 bases and J 6 bases, with 19 bases left between them. The CDR3 region is CASEPVGSLAGELFF. The CDR3 DNA follows: TGCGCCAGCGAACCCGTCGGTAGCCTCGCCGGGGAGCTGTTTTTT.

This clone appeared a single time. The rearrangement uses TRBV15 and TRBJ1-4, with D perhaps matching TRBD1 (6 bases). The germline V gene has CDR1 LNHNV and CDR2 YYDKDF (reference sequence). The CDR3 has 13 amino acids. The ends were cut back, 5 bases at V and 5 bases at J, with 9 bases in the middle. The CDR3 loop reads CATSDGQNEKLFF. CDR3 nucleotide sequence: TGTGCCACCAGCGACGGACAGAATGAAAAACTGTTTTTT.

This clone was recorded once. The chain is built from TRBV11-2 and TRBJ2-7; 7 positions match TRBD2. V was clipped by 2 bases and J by 2 bases; unmatched bases: 6. The CDR3 is 15 amino acids. The germline CDR1 and CDR2 sequences are SGHAT and FQNNGV. The CDR3 bases are TGTGCCAGCAGCTTATTTGGGGAGGGACCCTACGAGCAGTACTTC. As protein: CASSLFGEGPYEQYF.

The chain joins TRBV7-9 to TRBJ2-5; 9 bases are shared with TRBD1. Germline CDR1 is SEHNR and CDR2 is FQNEAQ (reference sequence). The CDR3 contains 16 residues. The V gene end was trimmed by 5 bases and the J gene end by 4 bases; junction bases not matched to a gene: 11. The CDR3 reads CASSPKRDREGETQYF. DNA for the CDR3: TGTGCCAGCAGCCCTAAGCGGGACAGGGAGGGAGAGACCCAGTACTTC.

The V gene is TRBV7-8, the J gene TRBJ1-5, with no clear D. Germline-derived CDR1 and CDR2 are SGHVS and FQNEAQ. Deletions cut 5 bases from V and 3 bases from J, with 20 bases between. This CDR3 is 17 amino acids long. The CDR3 protein is CASSRISLGVPNQPQHF. DNA of the CDR3: TGTGCCAGCAGCCGTATTAGTCTAGGAGTCCCCAATCAGCCCCAGCATTTT.

The J gene is TRBJ2-2, the V gene TRBV18; D gene unclear. The CDR3 consists of 14 residues. Trimming took off 2 bases at V and 6 bases at J, with 10 bases between the two ends. Germline CDR1 and CDR2: KGHSH and LQKENI. CDR3 sequence: CASSPGRSAGELFF. The CDR3 DNA reads as TGTGCCAGCTCACCAGGTCGGTCGGCCGGGGAGCTGTTTTTT. Supplemented by reference TRBV18 and TRBJ2-2, the full variable domain reads NAGVMQNPRHLVRRRGQEARLRCSPMKGHSHVYWYRQLPEEGLKFMVYLQKENIIDESGMPKERFSAEFPKEGPSILRIQQVVRGDSAAYFCASSPGRSAGELFFGEGSRLTVL.

The rearrangement links TRBV4-3 to TRBJ1-2; tentatively, D is TRBD1 (5 bases). Per germline, CDR1 LGHNA and CDR2 YSLEER. The CDR3 runs 13 residues. V lost 1 base and J lost 8, with 11 bases in between. In DNA, the CDR3 is TGCGCCAGCAGCCAAGGCGACAGCTTCGGCTACACCTTC. It encodes CASSQGDSFGYTF.

The V call is TRBV11-2, the J call TRBJ2-1, with D perhaps TRBD2 (5 bases). The CDR3 runs 16 residues. Germline lookup yields CDR1 SGHAT and CDR2 FQNNGV. V was shortened by 5 bases and J by 3 bases, with 17 bases between the two germline ends. The CDR3 sequence is CASSRWGARLYNEQFF. CDR3 nucleotide sequence: TGTGCCAGCAGCCGATGGGGAGCCCGCCTCTACAATGAGCAGTTCTTC.

The rearrangement joins TRBV19 to TRBJ1-2; 10 nucleotides match TRBD1. This CDR3 is 15 amino acids long. The germline gives CDR1 LNHDA, CDR2 SQIVND (reference sequence). J was trimmed by 6 bases and V by 3 bases; bases with no gene match: 7. The CDR3 is CASSMAGDRGDGYTF. In nucleotides, the CDR3 is TGTGCCAGTAGTATGGCTGGGGACAGGGGTGATGGCTACACCTTC.

This clone has just a few counts. The chain is built from TRBV29-1 and TRBJ2-7; 7 bases agree with TRBD1. V trimming: 3 bases; J trimming: 1 base; junction bases outside the gene matches: 9. CDR1 and CDR2 from the germline V gene are SQVTM and ANQGSEA. The CDR3 has 15 residues. CDR3 sequence reads: CSVDEGAGESYEQYF. The CDR3 DNA is TGCAGCGTTGACGAGGGGGCAGGGGAATCCTACGAGCAGTACTTC.

The V gene is TRBV6-2 or TRBV6-3, the J gene TRBJ1-1; 7 nucleotides line up with TRBD1. This CDR3 spans 13 amino acids. Germline V gives CDR1 MNHEY, CDR2 SVGEGT. V was clipped by 5 bases and J by 11 bases; unmatched bases: 11. As DNA, the CDR3 is TGTGCCAGCAGTCGCCGACAGGGCGCCCCGGCTTTCTTT. Amino acid sequence: CASSRRQGAPAFF.

This chain joins TRBV13 and TRBJ2-1; D may be TRBD2 (6 bases). The CDR3 contains 15 residues. V was clipped by 7 bases and J by 1 base, with 14 bases between them. Germline CDR1 PRHDT, CDR2 FYEKMQ (reference sequence). The CDR3 DNA is TGTGCCAGCACGGGGGAAAGGACGTCCTACAATGAGCAGTTCTTC. Its translation: CASTGERTSYNEQFF.

The chain uses TRBV5-1 and TRBJ2-2; 7 bases are shared with TRBD1. This CDR3 spans 15 amino acids. Per the germline V gene, CDR1 is SGHRS and CDR2 is YFSETQ. V shed 3 bases, J shed 3 bases, and the junction held 5 bases outside the gene matches. CDR3 sequence (DNA): TGCGCCAGCAGCTACTGGACAGGCGACACCGGGGAGCTGTTTTTT. Translated, it gives CASSYWTGDTGELFF.

V and J are TRBV18 and TRBJ2-3; 8 positions agree with TRBD2. There are 16 residues in the CDR3. Germline CDR1 is KGHSH and CDR2 is LQKENI. V shed 3 bases and J 4 bases; nucleotides not matched to a gene: 9. The CDR3 protein is CASSPWLAGDADTQYF. DNA for the CDR3: TGTGCCAGCTCACCTTGGCTAGCGGGTGACGCAGATACGCAGTATTTT. Filled out from reference TRBV18 and TRBJ2-3, the complete variable domain reads NAGVMQNPRHLVRRRGQEARLRCSPMKGHSHVYWYRQLPEEGLKFMVYLQKENIIDESGMPKERFSAEFPKEGPSILRIQQVVRGDSAAYFCASSPWLAGDADTQYFGPGTRLTVL.

The rearrangement joins TRBV7-2 to TRBJ1-6; no reliable D call. Trimming stripped 5 bases from V and 10 bases from J, with 24 bases between. Germline values: CDR1 SGHTA, CDR2 FQGNSA. The CDR3 is 17 amino acids. In nucleotides, the CDR3 is TGTGCCAGCAGCATAGTAGACTTGTGGCTCTCCCCCTCACCCCTCCACTTT. Its translation is CASSIVDLWLSPSPLHF.

The chain recombines TRBV18 with TRBJ1-1; 8 bases map to TRBD1. This CDR3 has 16 residues. The V gene's germline CDR1 is KGHSH and CDR2 LQKENI. With V trimmed by 0 bases and J by 5 bases, 8 bases remained unmatched. DNA for the CDR3: TGTGCCAGCTCACCACCGGGACGACAGGGGAGTACTGAAGCTTTCTTT. Its protein is CASSPPGRQGSTEAFF. Full variable domain (outside the CDR3, taken from reference TRBV18 and TRBJ1-1): NAGVMQNPRHLVRRRGQEARLRCSPMKGHSHVYWYRQLPEEGLKFMVYLQKENIIDESGMPKERFSAEFPKEGPSILRIQQVVRGDSAAYFCASSPPGRQGSTEAFFGQGTRLTVV.

Only one count was recorded for this clone. J is TRBJ1-2 and V is TRBV5-1; tentative D call: TRBD1 (5 bases). V shed 0 bases and J shed 6 bases, with 12 bases lying between them. CDR1 and CDR2 (germline): SGHRS, YFSETQ. The CDR3 has 14 amino acids. CDR3 residues: CASSLGGPRNGYTF. In DNA form, the CDR3 reads TGCGCCAGCAGCTTGGGGGGCCCGAGGAATGGCTACACCTTC. Complete variable domain (other parts from reference TRBV5-1 and TRBJ1-2): KAGVTQTPRYLIKTRGQQVTLSCSPISGHRSVSWYQQTPGQGLQFLFEYFSETQRNKGNFPGRFSGRQFSNSRSEMNVSTLELGDSALYLCASSLGGPRNGYTFGSGTRLTVV.

V usage is TRBV28 and J usage is TRBJ1-1; TRBD1 aligns across 8 bases. The CDR3 is 13 amino acids. Germline V lookup: CDR1 MDHEN, CDR2 SYDVKM. V was pared by 6 bases and J by 4 bases, with 4 bases of the junction left unmatched. The CDR3 region is CASRLDRGTEAFF. The CDR3 DNA reads TGTGCCAGCAGGCTAGACAGGGGCACTGAAGCTTTCTTT.

The chain joins TRBV5-1 to TRBJ2-4, with 8 bases that match TRBD2. The CDR3 is 16 amino acids. Trimming removed 0 bases from V and 6 bases from J; junction bases left unmatched: 8. The germline CDR1 and CDR2 sequences are SGHRS and YFSETQ. The CDR3 DNA reads TGCGCCAGCAGCTTGGACGGACTAGCCGGTGGAAACATTCAGTACTTC. Its protein product is CASSLDGLAGGNIQYF.

The CDR3 DNA sequence: TGTGCCAGCGGAACCAGGGGGCAGGAAAAACTGTTTTTT. This gives the protein CASGTRGQEKLFF. V is TRBV25-1 and J is TRBJ1-4, with 8 bases aligning to TRBD1. The CDR3 runs 13 residues. Germline V gene lookup returns CDR1 MGHDK and CDR2 SYGVNS. J gave up 8 bases and V 8 bases, and 7 bases lay outside the gene matches. Looking up the rest from reference TRBV25-1 and TRBJ1-4 gives the full variable domain: EADIYQTPRYLVIGTGKKITLECSQTMGHDKMYWYQQDPGMELHLIHYSYGVNSTEKGDLSSESTVSRIRTEHFPLTLESARPSHTSQYLCASGTRGQEKLFFGSGTQLSVL.

V is TRBV6-5 and J is TRBJ1-1, with 9 bases matching TRBD1. CDR1 and CDR2 from the germline V gene are MNHEY and SVGAGI. J lost 3 bases, V lost 0 bases, and 2 bases had no gene match. This CDR3 is 15 amino acids long. This CDR3 reads CASSYSTGGYTEAFF. The CDR3 DNA is TGTGCCAGCAGTTACTCGACAGGGGGTTACACTGAAGCTTTCTTT.

The chain links TRBV12-5 to TRBJ2-5; 12 bases are shared with TRBD2. V lost 2 bases and J lost 5; bases outside the gene matches: 12. CDR3 length equals 18 residues. The germline gives CDR1 LGHNT, CDR2 FRNRAP. The CDR3 DNA reads TGTGCTAGTGGTTTGCTCCGTCCTAGCGGGAGGGCCTCGGAGACCCAGTACTTC. It is translated as CASGLLRPSGRASETQYF.

V is TRBV12-3 or TRBV12-4 and J is TRBJ1-2, with unresolved D. Trimming stripped 7 bases from V and 8 bases from J, with 14 bases between. The CDR3 is made up of 12 amino acids. In DNA, the CDR3 is TGTGCCAGCAACCGGGGATTCCTGGGCTACACCTTC. It is translated as CASNRGFLGYTF.

This chain links TRBV7-2 with TRBJ2-1; D perhaps matches TRBD2 (6 bases). CDR3 length equals 16 residues. The V and J ends lost 5 bases and 9 bases respectively, with 23 bases between them. Germline loops: CDR1 SGHTA, CDR2 FQGNSA. CDR3 amino acids: CASSTASTGVWSEQFF. The CDR3, as DNA: TGTGCCAGCAGCACCGCCAGCACGGGGGTGTGGAGTGAGCAGTTCTTC.

The chain couples TRBV6-2 or TRBV6-3 to TRBJ2-7, with D possibly TRBD2 on 6 matching bases. Trimming left V 4 bases short and J 0 bases short, with 19 bases between. Germline CDR1 is MNHEY and CDR2 is SVGEGT. The CDR3 covers 17 residues. Here the CDR3 DNA reads TGTGCCAGCAGTTCTGTAGGCGGGACCTCCCTCTCCTACGAGCAGTACGTC. Its translation: CASSSVGGTSLSYEQYV.

The chain couples TRBV18 to TRBJ2-2; 10 bases agree with TRBD2. J was trimmed by 2 bases and V by 4 bases; bases with no gene match: 7. The germline CDR1 and CDR2 sequences are KGHSH and LQKENI. The CDR3 consists of 17 residues. For the CDR3, the DNA is TGTGCCAGCTCACTCTACCGGACTAGCGGAAACACCGGGGAGCTGTTTTTT. Protein product: CASSLYRTSGNTGELFF.

J is TRBJ2-5 and V is TRBV11-3; a weak D match, TRBD1 (6 bases). In germline, CDR1 is SGHNT, CDR2 YENEEA. V lost 5 bases and J lost 4, with 17 bases in between. This CDR3 contains 15 residues. As DNA, the CDR3 is TGTGCCAGCAGCCTCCGGACAGTTTCGGGAGAGACCCAGTACTTC. The encoded protein is CASSLRTVSGETQYF.